This T cell receptor (beta chain) stems from a study of cytomegalovirus exposure and HLA in healthy donors (dated by TCRdb to 2015 to 2018). Regarding the study in general: According to a later analysis, the approximately 120 validation repertoires were produced on the same platform as the approximately 610 repertoires of the first cohort. To predict cytomegalovirus infection status, the study brought together high-throughput TCR immunosequencing, statistical association of individual TCRs with disease status, and machine learning. The aim of the study was to test whether cataloging public T cell receptors could identify signatures of past pathogen exposure. Along with the approximately 700-subject first cohort, a separate validation cohort of around 120 different subjects was used. Paper-wide results and their limitations: The classifier was reported to diagnose cytomegalovirus status with high specificity and sensitivity in both the original and validation cohorts. A few of the identified cytomegalovirus-associated TCR beta chains were confirmed in vitro to be specific for cytomegalovirus antigens. A later analysis lacked HLA typing for the validation cohort, so it scored co-occurrence in that cohort across all 120 or so repertoires. Most TCR sequences were seen in very few donors, while some public TCRs were found in many individuals. It was suggested by the authors that the approach could potentially be generalized to other disease states and immunological phenotypes. The study listed approximately 150 TCR beta chains as associated with cytomegalovirus. In a later analysis, TCRs clustered in the first cohort were found to also tend to co-occur in the roughly 120 validation repertoires, with 90% to 95% of cluster scores above 0.

Of note for this clone: No cognate antigen has been identified for it. No base-level quality is on record; no much larger clone is a single base apart.

V and J are truncated by 6 bases and 8 bases respectively, leaving an intervening sequence of 11 bases. The germline V gene encodes CDR1 DFQATT and CDR2 SNEGSKA (reference sequence). The CDR3 runs 11 residues from the cysteine to the phenylalanine. The CDR3 DNA has 33 bases and is translated from base 1. Separate from the approximately 670-subject first cohort, the validation cohort of roughly 120 subjects was the group to which the donors belonged. Receptor amplification or capture employed the immunoSEQ multiplex PCR assay. In the original analysis: A statistical classification framework was built for diagnosing cytomegalovirus status from the catalog of TCR beta chain sequences. What TCRdb holds here is the immuneACCESS table cut down to in-frame rearrangements. Part of the clones is not present; checked against another copy, under half of the missing clones reflect an unresolved V gene, and the others are unexplained. That table gives V, J and clone size, and the DNA gave D and trimming. The sample records roughly 230,000 clones, about nine tenths of which are singletons. Approximately 3.1% of the sample is held by the ten biggest clonotypes.

This receptor was obtained from a woman in her twenties or thirties in good health and CMV-seronegative. The source material was PBMCs. The V and J genes are TRBV20-1 and TRBJ2-1; the D gene lacks a confident call. The CDR3: CSAPRYDEQFF. The sequenced DNA: TGCAGTGCCCCACGGTATGATGAGCAGTTCTTC.